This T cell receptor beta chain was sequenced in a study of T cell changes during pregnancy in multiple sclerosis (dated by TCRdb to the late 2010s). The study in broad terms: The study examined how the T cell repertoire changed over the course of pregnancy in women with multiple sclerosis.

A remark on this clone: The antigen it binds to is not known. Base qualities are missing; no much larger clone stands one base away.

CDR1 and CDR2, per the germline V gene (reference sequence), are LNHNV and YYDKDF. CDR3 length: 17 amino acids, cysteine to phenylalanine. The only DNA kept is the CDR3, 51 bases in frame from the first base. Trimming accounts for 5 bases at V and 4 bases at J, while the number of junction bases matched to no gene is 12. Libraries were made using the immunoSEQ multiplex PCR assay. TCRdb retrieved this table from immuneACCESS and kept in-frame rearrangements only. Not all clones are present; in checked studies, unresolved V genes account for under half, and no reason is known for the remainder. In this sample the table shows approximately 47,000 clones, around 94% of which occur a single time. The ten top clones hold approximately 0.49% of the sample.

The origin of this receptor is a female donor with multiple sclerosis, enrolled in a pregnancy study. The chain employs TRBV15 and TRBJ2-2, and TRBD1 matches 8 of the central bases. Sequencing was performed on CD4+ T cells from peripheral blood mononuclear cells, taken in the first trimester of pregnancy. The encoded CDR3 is CATSRSETGGGTGELFF. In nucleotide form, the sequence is TGTGCCACCAGCCGTTCGGAAACAGGGGGAGGCACCGGGGAGCTGTTTTTT.